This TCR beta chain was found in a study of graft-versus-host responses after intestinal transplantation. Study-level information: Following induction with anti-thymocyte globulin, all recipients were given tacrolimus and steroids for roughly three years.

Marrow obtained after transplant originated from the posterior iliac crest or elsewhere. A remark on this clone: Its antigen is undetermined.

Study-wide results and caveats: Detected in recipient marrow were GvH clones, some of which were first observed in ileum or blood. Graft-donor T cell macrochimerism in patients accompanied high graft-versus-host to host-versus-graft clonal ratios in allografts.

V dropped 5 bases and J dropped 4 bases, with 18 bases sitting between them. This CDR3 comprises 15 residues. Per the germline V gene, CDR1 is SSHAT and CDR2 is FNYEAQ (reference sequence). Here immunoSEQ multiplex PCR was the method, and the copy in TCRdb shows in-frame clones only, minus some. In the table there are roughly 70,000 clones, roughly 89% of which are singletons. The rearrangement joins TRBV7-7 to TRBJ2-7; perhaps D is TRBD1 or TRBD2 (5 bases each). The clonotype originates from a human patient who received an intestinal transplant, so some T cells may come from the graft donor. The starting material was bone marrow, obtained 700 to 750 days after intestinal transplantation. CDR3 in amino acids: CASSLGDPEEYEQYF. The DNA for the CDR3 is TGTGCCAGCAGCCTTGGGGACCCCGAGGAGTACGAGCAGTACTTC.